Sequencing of this TCR beta chain was carried out in a study of blood T cell repertoires in COVID-19. The repertoire was sequenced with immunoSEQ multiplex PCR; TCRdb's copy has only in-frame clones and lacks some. The sample records about 150,000 clones, approximately 91% being singletons. V shed 2 bases and J 0 bases; nucleotides not matched to a gene: 24. This CDR3 is 23 amino acids long. Germline V gene data show CDR1 as LNHNV and CDR2 as YYDKDF (reference sequence). The sequencing sample was made of peripheral blood. The chain has TRBV15 and TRBJ2-1; 8 positions agree with TRBD2. The sequence came from a man aged 18 to 35 with COVID-19, enrolled during active disease. CDR3 residues: CATSRYGTSGTSTGGSSYNEQFF. The CDR3 DNA is TGTGCCACCAGCAGATATGGGACATCCGGGACTAGTACAGGAGGGAGCTCCTACAATGAGCAGTTCTTC.